These 29 T cell receptor beta chains came from one sample sequenced in a study of glioma-infiltrating T cells. TCR alpha and beta CDR3 regions were amplified from RNA using iRepertoire nested multiplex PCR. TCRdb re-analysed the multiplex PCR reads in MiXCR, keeping a single row per CDR3 protein. The sample holds about 1,800 distinct CDR3 sequences, under 30% seen once. Sequencing was carried out using glioma tissue, nonneoplastic brain tissue, or PBMCs (not recorded which). Receptors were obtained from a human donor with low-grade glioma or glioblastoma, undergoing nonglioma brain surgery, or in good health (not recorded which).

The CDR3 here is CASSISPNRGSHHNEQFF. The CDR3 coding sequence is TGTGCCAGTAGTATATCTCCAAACAGGGGGTCTCACCACAATGAGCAGTTCTTC. This chain links TRBV19 with TRBJ2-1; 8 nucleotides align to TRBD1. V dropped 2 bases and J dropped 5; count of bases not matched to a gene: 14. In germline, CDR1 is LNHDA, CDR2 SQIVND (reference sequence). The CDR3 has 18 residues.

This clonotype is large within its sample. This chain links TRBV27 with TRBJ1-6; D remains unclear. With 0 bases removed from V and 12 bases from J, the gap between germline ends came to 6 bases. The CDR3 loop spans 12 amino acids. Germline V CDR1 and CDR2: MNHEY, SMNVEV (reference sequence). The CDR3, as DNA: TGTGCCAGCAGTTTATCCCGGGGACCCCTCCACTTT. Its protein product is CASSLSRGPLHF.

The CDR3 DNA reads TGCGCCAGCAGCCAGGCTCGTTCTAGCGGGGGTTACAATGAGCAGTTCTTC. Encoded protein: CASSQARSSGGYNEQFF. The chain combines TRBV4-3 with TRBJ2-1, with 10 bases lining up with TRBD2. This CDR3 spans 17 amino acids. V dropped 3 bases and J dropped 4; count of bases not matched to a gene: 9. In germline, CDR1 is LGHNA, CDR2 YSLEER.

The sample holds a few counts of this clonotype. The genes are TRBV25-1 and TRBJ2-6; 9 bases map to TRBD1. Germline V gene data show CDR1 as MGHDK and CDR2 as SYGVNS. The CDR3 spans 17 residues. Trimming removed 7 bases from V and 0 bases from J; junction bases left unmatched: 7. CDR3 sequence reads: CASNTGGFPSGANVLTF. For the CDR3, the DNA is TGTGCCAGCAACACAGGGGGCTTCCCCTCTGGGGCCAACGTCCTGACTTTC.

This clonotype is large. The chain joins TRBV6-1 to TRBJ1-6; TRBD1 is a possible D gene (6 bases). The germline gives CDR1 MNHNS, CDR2 SASEGT. The CDR3 is 14 residues long. Trimming pared 5 bases from V and 7 bases from J, leaving 12 bases between. CDR3 protein: CASSYYRENSPLHF. The CDR3 DNA reads as TGTGCCAGCAGTTATTACAGGGAGAATTCACCCCTCCACTTT.

A note on this clonotype: Given a much more abundant clone one base away, this may be a read error. The chain carries TRBV6-1 and TRBJ2-7; D ambiguous. The CDR3 sequence is 14 residues long. Germline loops: CDR1 MNHNS, CDR2 SASEGT. CDR3 residues: CASSEDWNSYGQYF. The CDR3 DNA reads as TGTGCCAGCAGTGAAGACTGGAACTCCTACGGGCAGTACTTC.

This rearrangement joins TRBV7-2 to TRBJ1-5, with D possibly TRBD1 on 5 matching bases. V lost 5 bases and J 16 bases, leaving 21 bases between the germline ends. The CDR3 is 13 residues long. Germline V gene data show CDR1 as SGHTA and CDR2 as FQGNSA. In DNA form, the CDR3 reads TGTGCCAGCAGCCTCCAGGGTTCTGATCAGCCCCATTTT. This gives the protein CASSLQGSDQPHF.

This clonotype is large within its sample. This chain uses TRBV7-2 with TRBJ2-3, with no clear D. Trimming pared 4 bases from V and 1 base from J, leaving 6 bases between. This CDR3 has 13 residues. CDR1 and CDR2 from the germline V gene are SGHTA and FQGNSA. CDR3 nucleotides: TGTGCCAGCAGCTACAAGGGCACAGATACGCAGTATTTT. It translates to CASSYKGTDTQYF.

The genes are TRBV7-8 and TRBJ1-5; D is undetermined. V gave up 4 bases and J gave up 0 bases, with 19 bases separating them. The V gene's germline CDR1 is SGHVS and CDR2 FQNEAQ. CDR3 length: 18 amino acids. The CDR3 here is CASSSTRARLYSNQPQHF. The CDR3 DNA reads as TGTGCCAGCAGCTCCACCCGCGCCCGGCTTTATAGCAATCAGCCCCAGCATTTT.

This clonotype has only a few counts. The V gene is TRBV11-2, the J gene TRBJ2-1, with D tentatively TRBD1 (6 bases). V lost 1 base and J 2 bases, leaving 9 bases between the germline ends. The CDR3 covers 15 residues. The germline V gene encodes CDR1 SGHAT and CDR2 FQNNGV. CDR3 residues: CASSLGTETYNEQFF. For the CDR3, the DNA is TGTGCCAGCAGCTTAGGGACAGAAACCTACAATGAGCAGTTCTTC.

V and J are TRBV24-1 and TRBJ2-7; 8 nucleotides align to TRBD1. This CDR3 comprises 15 residues. Germline trimming cut 3 bases from V and 2 bases from J; bases unmatched to any gene: 5. The germline CDR1 and CDR2 sequences are KGHDR and SFDVKD. The CDR3 bases are TGTGCCACCAGTGATCCCAGGGGGCGAACCTACGAGCAGTACTTC. Translating it yields CATSDPRGRTYEQYF.

By share, this clonotype ranks as large. The CDR3 DNA is TGTGCCAGCAGTTTCAGACCCTCCGGGACCTTGTATGGCTACACCTTC. This codes for CASSFRPSGTLYGYTF. The rearrangement joins TRBV27 to TRBJ1-2; a possible D gene is TRBD1 (5 bases). The V and J ends lost 3 bases and 5 bases respectively, with 19 bases between them. CDR3 length equals 16 residues. Germline V gene lookup returns CDR1 MNHEY and CDR2 SMNVEV (reference sequence).

Within the sample, this clonotype is medium-sized. The V and J genes are TRBV4-1 and TRBJ2-5; the D is unclear. The germline V gene has CDR1 MGHRA and CDR2 YSYEKL. The V gene lost 5 bases and the J gene lost 2 bases, with 12 bases spanning the gap. This CDR3 is 14 amino acids long. The CDR3, as DNA: TGCGCCAGCAGCAAAGGAGCAGATCAAGAGACCCAGTACTTC. As protein: CASSKGADQETQYF.

In this sample, this clonotype turned up a few times. Just one base apart from a much larger clone, this may be a read error. The chain recombines TRBV6-1 with TRBJ2-2; perhaps TRBD2 as D (5 bases). Germline V gene sequence: CDR1 MNHNS, CDR2 SASEGT. This CDR3 has 16 amino acids. The germline V and J ends were trimmed by 4 bases and 6 bases, with 18 bases remaining between them. The CDR3 region is CASSGAIGGPAGELFF. The CDR3 DNA reads TGTGCCAGCAGTGGAGCGATAGGAGGTCCCGCCGGGGAGCTGTTTTTT.

In its sample, this clonotype was seen a few times. The V gene is TRBV4-3, the J gene TRBJ1-4; 7 bases are a match to TRBD1. Germline V CDR1 and CDR2: LGHNA, YSLEER. The CDR3 consists of 15 residues. Germline trimming cut 0 bases from V and 6 bases from J; bases unmatched to any gene: 4. The CDR3 spells CASSQEGTEDEKLFF. The CDR3 nucleotides are TGCGCCAGCAGCCAAGAGGGGACAGAAGATGAAAAACTGTTTTTT.

This clonotype rates as medium-sized. The rearrangement joins TRBV20-1 to TRBJ1-2; unclear D gene. Per germline, CDR1 DFQATT and CDR2 SNEGSKA (reference sequence). The ends were cut back, 3 bases at V and 4 bases at J, with 9 bases in the middle. This CDR3 is built from 12 residues. The CDR3 sequence is CSARGSAYGYTF. The CDR3 DNA sequence: TGCAGTGCTAGGGGAAGTGCCTATGGCTACACCTTC.

Relative to its sample, this clonotype is medium-sized. This rearrangement joins TRBV4-1 to TRBJ2-7; a possible D gene is TRBD1 (6 bases). This CDR3 has 15 amino acids. V dropped 3 bases and J dropped 7 bases, with 19 bases sitting between them. In germline, CDR1 is MGHRA, CDR2 YSYEKL. The CDR3 DNA reads as TGCGCCAGCAGCCACAGGGACACACGGGGCAATGAGCAGTACTTC. This translates into CASSHRDTRGNEQYF.

This clonotype is classed as medium-sized. The CDR3 DNA follows: TGCAGTGCTAGAGCTCAGGGAGCCCAGCCCCAGCATTTT. Translation gives CSARAQGAQPQHF. The rearrangement links TRBV20-1 to TRBJ1-5, with a weak D call TRBD1 (5 bases). Trimming took 1 base from V and 7 from J, leaving 11 bases between them. The CDR3 is 13 amino acids. Germline V CDR1 and CDR2: DFQATT, SNEGSKA (reference sequence).

A note on this clonotype: Given a much more abundant clone one base away, this may be a read error. The chain joins TRBV15 to TRBJ1-5, with 7 bases matching TRBD1. The CDR3 is 13 amino acids. Germline V gives CDR1 LNHNV, CDR2 YYDKDF (reference sequence). The CDR3 DNA sequence: TGTGCCACCAGCACGGGGACAGCGCAGCCCCGGCATTTT. This gives the protein CATSTGTAQPRHF.

This clonotype is labeled medium-sized. The V call is TRBV7-2, the J call TRBJ2-1; D is possibly TRBD1 (5 bases). CDR1 and CDR2 from the germline V gene are SGHTA and FQGNSA. Between the trimmed V and J ends, which lost 1 base and 6 bases, there was a span of 19 bases. This CDR3 comprises 17 residues. The CDR3 sequence is CASSLGPYKEGANEQFF. CDR3 nucleotides: TGTGCCAGCAGCTTAGGCCCCTATAAGGAAGGGGCCAATGAGCAGTTCTTC.

This chain uses TRBV19 with TRBJ1-3; D gene uncertain. The germline V gene encodes CDR1 LNHDA and CDR2 SQIVND (reference sequence). V dropped 7 bases and J dropped 3 bases, with 4 bases sitting between them. CDR3 length equals 11 residues. For the CDR3, the DNA is TGTGCCAGTATACGTGGAAACACCATATATTTT. Translated, it gives CASIRGNTIYF.

This clonotype is medium-sized within its sample. The chain joins TRBV19 to TRBJ1-2; 8 bases map to TRBD1. The CDR3 runs 14 residues. V shed 11 bases, J shed 2 bases, and the junction held 10 bases outside the gene matches. The germline CDR1 and CDR2 sequences are LNHDA and SQIVND (reference sequence). In DNA, the CDR3 is TGTGCCTCGGGACAGGCCAGCAAGAACTATGGCTACACCTTC. This gives the protein CASGQASKNYGYTF.

This clonotype is termed medium-sized. CDR3 DNA: TGTGCCAGCAGCCAGCCGGGACAGGGTAGTAATTCACCCCTCCACTTT. This sequence encodes CASSQPGQGSNSPLHF. This sequence joins TRBV4-2 and TRBJ1-6, with 9 positions matching TRBD1. The length of the CDR3 is 16 residues. Germline V gives CDR1 LGHNA, CDR2 YNFKEQ. Germline trimming cut 3 bases from V and 6 bases from J; bases unmatched to any gene: 6.

This clonotype was seen more than once but under ten times. The chain joins TRBV2 to TRBJ2-7; 8 bases line up with TRBD1. The CDR3 totals 14 residues. Trimming took 6 bases from V and 0 from J; bases not matched to a gene: 4. CDR1 SNHLY and CDR2 FYNNEI come from the germline V gene. This CDR3 reads CASRGGQASYEQYF. CDR3 nucleotides: TGTGCCAGCAGGGGGGGACAGGCCTCCTACGAGCAGTACTTC.

V usage is TRBV11-2 and J usage is TRBJ2-7; 8 bases are a match to TRBD2. J gave up 4 bases and V 2 bases, and 13 bases lay outside the gene matches. The length of the CDR3 is 17 residues. Per the germline V gene, CDR1 is SGHAT and CDR2 is FQNNGV. The CDR3 DNA reads as TGTGCCAGCAGCTTACGGGGGGGCCAGGGTGGACGGTACGAGCAGTACTTC. Amino acids: CASSLRGGQGGRYEQYF.

In regard to this clonotype: Just one base apart from a much larger clone, this may be a read error. The chain couples TRBV7-6 to TRBJ1-6, with a weak D call TRBD1 (5 bases). This CDR3 is 14 amino acids long. The V end was cut by 6 bases, the J end by 6 bases, with 12 bases between. Germline lookup yields CDR1 SGHVS and CDR2 FNYEAQ. The DNA for the CDR3 is TGTGCCAGCAGGTTAAGCCAGGGTAATTCACCCCTCCACTTT. Translating it yields CASRLSQGNSPLHF.

By share, this clonotype ranks as medium-sized (0.01 to 0.1%). This sequence joins TRBV11-2 and TRBJ2-7, with a weak D call TRBD2 (6 bases). Between the trimmed V and J ends, which lost 4 bases and 0 bases, there was a span of 7 bases. The length of the CDR3 is 13 residues. The germline V gene has CDR1 SGHAT and CDR2 FQNNGV. CDR3 in DNA: TGTGCCAGCAGCTGGGGGGACTCCTACGAGCAGTACTTC. Its protein product is CASSWGDSYEQYF.

This clonotype was seen a few times. The chain recombines TRBV2 with TRBJ2-1; D may be TRBD2 (6 bases). V lost 6 bases to trimming and J lost 0 bases, with 15 bases between them. The CDR3 consists of 16 residues. The germline gives CDR1 SNHLY, CDR2 FYNNEI. Here the CDR3 reads CASSAGGVGSYNEQFF. For the CDR3, the DNA is TGTGCCAGCAGCGCCGGGGGAGTGGGCTCCTACAATGAGCAGTTCTTC.

V is TRBV11-2 and J is TRBJ2-7; D remains unclear. V shed 5 bases and J shed 3 bases, with 17 bases lying between them. Per germline, CDR1 SGHAT and CDR2 FQNNGV. This CDR3 spans 15 amino acids. CDR3 DNA sequence: TGTGCCAGCAGCATGGAAGTCGGCTCCCTCTACGAGCAGTACTTC. Protein product: CASSMEVGSLYEQYF.